These 32 T cell receptor beta chains were sequenced from one sample in a study of cytomegalovirus exposure and HLA in healthy donors. Assay: immunoSEQ multiplex PCR; the TCRdb copy retains only in-frame clones and omits some. Of over 200,000 clones in the sample, 85% to 90% are singletons; the top ten hold roughly 3%. Input material: PBMCs. Receptor source: a woman aged 18-35 years in good health and CMV-seronegative.

The V and J genes are TRBV2 and TRBJ2-1; maybe TRBD2 (5 bases). Trimming took 6 bases from V and 3 from J, leaving 12 bases between them. The CDR3 extends over 14 amino acids. Germline V lookup: CDR1 SNHLY, CDR2 FYNNEI. The CDR3: CASRAQLGYNEQFF. The CDR3 coding sequence is TGTGCCAGCAGGGCACAACTAGGCTACAATGAGCAGTTCTTC.

The chain employs TRBV7-9 and TRBJ2-5, with 10 bases fitting TRBD2. The CDR3 extends over 17 amino acids. V trimming: 8 bases; J trimming: 5 bases; junction bases outside the gene matches: 17. Germline V gene sequence: CDR1 SEHNR, CDR2 FQNEAQ (reference sequence). CDR3 in DNA: TGTGCCAGCGAACCTAGCGGGAGACTTGGCTTTCGGGAGACCCAGTACTTC. Its protein is CASEPSGRLGFRETQYF. The complete variable domain, with remaining parts taken from reference TRBV7-9 and TRBJ2-5, reads DTGVSQNPRHKITKRGQNVTFRCDPISEHNRLYWYRQTLGQGPEFLTYFQNEAQLEKSRLLSDRFSAERPKGSFSTLEIQRTEQGDSAMYLCASEPSGRLGFRETQYFGPGTRLLVL.

V gene TRBV5-6 combines with J gene TRBJ2-1; 9 nucleotides line up with TRBD2. CDR1 and CDR2 (germline): SGHDT, YYEEEE. V lost 1 base and J lost 8; bases outside the gene matches: 7. The CDR3 totals 15 residues. The CDR3 loop is CASSLQSSGTDEQFF. The CDR3 DNA reads TGTGCCAGCAGCTTGCAGTCTAGCGGGACTGATGAGCAGTTCTTC. Full variable domain (missing parts from reference TRBV5-6 and TRBJ2-1): DAGVTQSPTHLIKTRGQQVTLRCSPKSGHDTVSWYQQALGQGPQFIFQYYEEEERQRGNFPDRFSGHQFPNYSSELNVNALLLGDSALYLCASSLQSSGTDEQFFGPGTRLTVL.

The chain combines TRBV27 with TRBJ2-1; 7 bases match TRBD2. Germline V lookup: CDR1 MNHEY, CDR2 SMNVEV (reference sequence). V lost 7 bases and J lost 6; bases outside the gene matches: 15. The CDR3 consists of 16 residues. CDR3 amino acids: CASTPWAGELSNEQFF. CDR3 DNA sequence: TGTGCCAGCACCCCCTGGGCGGGAGAACTTAGCAATGAGCAGTTCTTC.

This chain uses TRBV27 with TRBJ1-1, with TRBD1 matching 10 bases. The germline V gene has CDR1 MNHEY and CDR2 SMNVEV (reference sequence). The CDR3 contains 19 residues. The trim removed 6 bases at V and 0 bases at J, leaving 16 bases unmatched. CDR3 DNA sequence: TGTGCCAGCAGGCCTCCGGGACAGGGGTTTTCGGGCATGAACACTGAAGCTTTCTTT. It codes for CASRPPGQGFSGMNTEAFF.

V usage is TRBV7-9 and J usage is TRBJ1-1; D call uncertain. The V and J ends lost 5 bases and 4 bases respectively, with 11 bases between them. Germline loops: CDR1 SEHNR, CDR2 FQNEAQ (reference sequence). CDR3 length equals 13 residues. The CDR3 protein is CASSPKFFTEAFF. The CDR3 DNA sequence: TGTGCCAGCAGCCCTAAGTTTTTCACTGAAGCTTTCTTT.

V and J are TRBV28 and TRBJ2-5; the D gene is possibly TRBD2 (5 bases). V lost 3 bases to trimming and J lost 1 base, with 6 bases between them. The germline V gene has CDR1 MDHEN and CDR2 SYDVKM. This CDR3 is 13 amino acids long. The CDR3 protein is CASSLGSQETQYF. The CDR3 nucleotides are TGTGCCAGCAGTTTGGGGAGCCAAGAGACCCAGTACTTC.

Concerning this clone itself: A much larger clonotype is one base distant, so this may be a read error. This rearrangement joins TRBV11-2 to TRBJ2-7, with 12 bases matching TRBD1. Trimming at V came to 4 bases and at J to 5 bases, leaving 3 bases not matched to a gene. The CDR3 has 14 residues. The germline V gene encodes CDR1 SGHAT and CDR2 FQNNGV. The CDR3 DNA reads as TGTGCCAGCAGCTCCGGGACAGGGGGCGACGAGCAGTACTTC. Its protein product is CASSSGTGGDEQYF.

This clone was recorded only once. The gene calls are TRBV7-2 and TRBJ2-1; possibly TRBD2 for D (7 bases). The CDR3 consists of 14 residues. V was trimmed by 5 bases and J by 9 bases, leaving 17 bases between them. Germline V gene data show CDR1 as SGHTA and CDR2 as FQGNSA. The CDR3 here is CASSLEGRGSEQFF. In DNA form, the CDR3 reads TGTGCCAGCAGCCTGGAGGGGAGGGGGAGTGAGCAGTTCTTC.

CDR3 DNA sequence: TGTGCCAGCAGCTGGGGACAGGGTGGAGGCTACACCTTC. Its translation: CASSWGQGGGYTF. The chain is built from TRBV5-5 and TRBJ1-2; the match to TRBD1 covers 9 bases. J lost 8 bases, V lost 3 bases, and 5 bases had no gene match. The CDR3 consists of 13 residues. Germline lookup yields CDR1 SGHKS and CDR2 YYEKEE (reference sequence). Full variable domain (remainder filled in from reference TRBV5-5 and TRBJ1-2): DAGVTQSPTHLIKTRGQQVTLRCSPISGHKSVSWYQQVLGQGPQFIFQYYEKEERGRGNFPDRFSARQFPNYSSELNVNALLLGDSALYLCASSWGQGGGYTFGSGTRLTVV.

The chain carries TRBV6-5 and TRBJ1-5, with TRBD1 matching 9 bases. Looked up from germline, CDR1 is MNHEY and CDR2 is SVGAGI. The CDR3 has 14 residues. V dropped 5 bases and J dropped 4; count of bases not matched to a gene: 3. As DNA, the CDR3 is TGTGCCAGCAGTGCCGGGACAGGGAATCAGCCCCAGCATTTT. Protein product: CASSAGTGNQPQHF.

The chain recombines TRBV7-3 with TRBJ2-2, with D possibly TRBD2 on 9 matching bases. The V gene lost 7 bases and the J gene lost 1 base, with 22 bases spanning the gap. The CDR3 spans 18 residues. From germline, CDR1 is SGHTA and CDR2 FQGTGA. DNA for the CDR3: TGTGCCAGCATCCCAGGGGGCGGGAGGGCCAAGAACACCGGGGAGCTGTTTTTT. Translating it yields CASIPGGGRAKNTGELFF.

This clone has only one observation. J is TRBJ2-2 and V is TRBV30; TRBD2 agrees at 13 bases. The CDR3 extends over 19 amino acids. In germline, CDR1 is GTSNPN, CDR2 SVGIG (reference sequence). Trimming cost V 5 bases and J 4 bases; bases outside gene matches: 16. Here the CDR3 reads CAWLPLRTSGRRATGELFF. As DNA, the CDR3 is TGTGCCTGGTTACCCCTCAGGACTAGCGGGAGAAGGGCCACCGGGGAGCTGTTTTTT.

The CDR3 is CASSLSGSGRSYNEQFF. CDR3 DNA sequence: TGTGCCAGCAGTTTATCGGGTAGCGGGAGGTCCTACAATGAGCAGTTCTTC. This chain uses TRBV27 with TRBJ2-1, with 10 bases matching TRBD2. Per the germline V gene, CDR1 is MNHEY and CDR2 is SMNVEV (reference sequence). This CDR3 contains 17 residues. Trimming cost V 0 bases and J 1 base; bases outside gene matches: 3.

The rearrangement joins TRBV28 to TRBJ2-7; D may be TRBD2 (6 bases). Germline V CDR1 and CDR2: MDHEN, SYDVKM. The CDR3 sequence is 16 residues long. Between the trimmed V and J ends, which lost 4 bases and 1 base, there was a span of 17 bases. In nucleotides, the CDR3 is TGTGCCAGCAGTTCGCCCTCCGGGACTGGGTCCTACGAGCAGTACTTC. It codes for CASSSPSGTGSYEQYF.

The rearrangement joins TRBV10-3 to TRBJ2-7; D is unclear. The CDR3 sequence is 13 residues long. Germline loops: CDR1 ENHRY, CDR2 SYGVKD. V gave up 6 bases and J gave up 1 base, with 10 bases separating them. The CDR3 nucleotides are TGTGCCATCAGGGGCCCAGTGTCCTACGAGCAGTACTTC. Translated, it gives CAIRGPVSYEQYF.

This rearrangement joins TRBV5-4 to TRBJ2-7, with no clear D. Trimming stripped 0 bases from V and 0 bases from J, with 4 bases between. The CDR3 loop spans 13 amino acids. Germline lookup yields CDR1 SGHNT and CDR2 YYREEE (reference sequence). The CDR3 DNA reads TGTGCCAGCAGCTTGGACACCTCCTACGAGCAGTACTTC. Translating gives CASSLDTSYEQYF.

The chain has TRBV29-1 and TRBJ2-5; the match to TRBD2 covers 11 bases. CDR3 length equals 15 residues. V was clipped by 5 bases and J by 5 bases; unmatched bases: 10. Germline-derived CDR1 and CDR2 are SQVTM and ANQGSEA. The CDR3 loop reads CSVLPLAGVGETQYF. CDR3 sequence (DNA): TGCAGCGTTCTCCCACTAGCGGGAGTGGGCGAGACCCAGTACTTC.

J is TRBJ2-1 and V is TRBV5-1; possible D gene TRBD2, 6 bases. CDR1 SGHRS and CDR2 YFSETQ come from the germline V gene. The CDR3 runs 15 residues. V gave up 4 bases and J gave up 10 bases, with 21 bases separating them. The DNA of the CDR3 is TGCGCCAGCAGCCCAACTAGCACCCCACTTCGGGAGCAGTTCTTC. It codes for CASSPTSTPLREQFF.

This clone was detected only a few times. This rearrangement joins TRBV2 to TRBJ2-7; D is perhaps TRBD2 (6 bases). Germline-derived CDR1 and CDR2 are SNHLY and FYNNEI. Trimming pared 7 bases from V and 3 bases from J, leaving 16 bases between. The CDR3 covers 14 residues. This CDR3 is CASNVAGRVYEQYF. DNA for the CDR3: TGTGCCAGCAACGTGGCGGGAAGGGTCTACGAGCAGTACTTC.

The J gene is TRBJ2-3, the V gene TRBV7-2; D is uncertain. Germline CDR1 SGHTA, CDR2 FQGNSA. Deletions cut 0 bases from V and 0 bases from J, with 10 bases between. The CDR3 contains 16 residues. The CDR3 DNA reads as TGTGCCAGCAGCTTAGCGCGACAATTTAGCACAGATACGCAGTATTTT. Translating gives CASSLARQFSTDTQYF. The whole variable domain, filled in from reference TRBV7-2 and TRBJ2-3, reads GAGVSQSPSNKVTEKGKDVELRCDPISGHTALYWYRQSLGQGLEFLIYFQGNSAPDKSGLPSDRFSAERTGGSVSTLTIQRTQQEDSAVYLCASSLARQFSTDTQYFGPGTRLTVL.

This sequence joins TRBV27 and TRBJ2-3, with TRBD2 matching over 7 bases. Germline values: CDR1 MNHEY, CDR2 SMNVEV (reference sequence). The CDR3 has 16 amino acids. V lost 2 bases and J lost 0; bases outside the gene matches: 5. The CDR3, as DNA: TGTGCCAGCAGTTTAATAGCGGGCAGTAGCACAGATACGCAGTATTTT. Its protein is CASSLIAGSSTDTQYF.

The chain links TRBV30 to TRBJ2-1, with 9 bases identical to TRBD2. Germline trimming cut 5 bases from V and 14 bases from J; bases unmatched to any gene: 16. CDR1 is GTSNPN and CDR2 is SVGIG in the germline V gene (reference sequence). CDR3 size: 14 residues. CDR3 DNA: TGTGCCTGGGACCCGGGACTAGCAGGCGGGGGGGAGTTCTTC. Protein: CAWDPGLAGGGEFF.

This chain joins TRBV6-1 and TRBJ1-5; TRBD1 aligns across 11 bases. From germline, CDR1 is MNHNS and CDR2 SASEGT. The CDR3 totals 15 residues. With V trimmed by 4 bases and J by 7 bases, 6 bases remained unmatched. CDR3 coding DNA: TGTGCCAGCAGTGCGGACAGGGGGCGCATCCAGCCCCAGCATTTT. As protein: CASSADRGRIQPQHF.

This clone has a single count. The V and J genes are TRBV6-5 and TRBJ2-5; 9 nucleotides align to TRBD2. Germline V lookup: CDR1 MNHEY, CDR2 SVGAGI. The CDR3 is made up of 15 amino acids. The ends lost 5 bases at V and 2 bases at J; junction bases unmatched: 6. In DNA form, the CDR3 reads TGTGCCAGCAGTAGACTAGCGGAGACGCAAGAGACCCAGTACTTC. It encodes CASSRLAETQETQYF.

This clone came up once. This rearrangement joins TRBV10-2 to TRBJ2-1, with TRBD2 matching 15 bases. The trim removed 6 bases at V and 9 bases at J, leaving 9 bases unmatched. Germline V lookup: CDR1 WSHSY, CDR2 SAAADI. This CDR3 contains 16 residues. The CDR3 DNA follows: TGCGCCAGCAGCGGACCGGGACTAGCGGGAGGTGGTGAGCAGTTCTTC. Amino acids: CASSGPGLAGGGEQFF.

As for this clone: The sample holds other DNA sequences that translate to the same CDR3. The chain is built from TRBV15 and TRBJ2-7, with D perhaps TRBD1 (6 bases). Looked up from germline, CDR1 is LNHNV and CDR2 is YYDKDF (reference sequence). V was clipped by 0 bases and J by 0 bases, with 6 bases between them. The CDR3 spans 14 residues. The CDR3 spells CATSRDRGSYEQYF. Written as DNA, the CDR3 is TGTGCCACCAGCAGAGACAGGGGCTCCTACGAGCAGTACTTC. Full variable domain (outside the CDR3, taken from reference TRBV15 and TRBJ2-7): DAMVIQNPRYQVTQFGKPVTLSCSQTLNHNVMYWYQQKSSQAPKLLFHYYDKDFNNEADTPDNFQSRRPNTSFCFLDIRSPGLGDTAMYLCATSRDRGSYEQYFGPGTRLTVT.

The gene calls are TRBV7-9 and TRBJ1-5, with D tentatively TRBD1 (5 bases). CDR3 length: 13 amino acids. Per germline, CDR1 SEHNR and CDR2 FQNEAQ (reference sequence). V was clipped by 2 bases and J by 7 bases, with 9 bases between them. CDR3 nucleotide sequence: TGTGCCAGCAGCTTACAGGGTATGCAGCCCCAGCATTTT. Protein product: CASSLQGMQPQHF.

In regard to this clone: Relative to the germline gene, one junction end is altered; a read error may explain this. V usage is TRBV7-7 and J usage is TRBJ2-5; D is possibly TRBD2 (6 bases). The CDR3 spans 15 residues. Germline V CDR1 and CDR2: SSHAT, FNYEAQ (reference sequence). The CDR3 region has the DNA TGTGCTAGCAGCCTCCTAGCGAGCCCCCAAGAGACCCAGTACTTC. Translating it yields CASSLLASPQETQYF.

Points on this clone: This same CDR3 is encoded by further DNA sequences in the sample. V and J are TRBV30 and TRBJ1-4; no reliable D call. CDR1 and CDR2 from the germline V gene are GTSNPN and SVGIG (reference sequence). The CDR3 loop spans 12 amino acids. Trimming removed 0 bases from V and 7 bases from J, with 6 bases in between. The CDR3 DNA follows: TGTGCCTGGAGTGTACGGGGTGAAAAACTGTTTTTT. Translation: CAWSVRGEKLFF.

The chain carries TRBV7-2 and TRBJ2-7; D ambiguous. Germline lookup yields CDR1 SGHTA and CDR2 FQGNSA. CDR3 length: 11 amino acids. V lost 5 bases and J lost 3, with 5 bases in between. The CDR3 sequence: CASSPDYEQYF. The CDR3 bases are TGTGCCAGCAGCCCAGACTACGAGCAGTACTTC.

This chain joins TRBV5-1 and TRBJ2-5; D gene unclear. Trimming took off 4 bases at V and 1 base at J, with 11 bases between the two ends. In germline, CDR1 is SGHRS, CDR2 YFSETQ. The CDR3 spans 14 residues. The CDR3 region is CASSNTKSQETQYF. CDR3 nucleotide sequence: TGCGCCAGCAGCAACACAAAAAGCCAAGAGACCCAGTACTTC.